A single sample is the source of the 26 T cell receptor beta chains below, sequenced in a study of shared clonotypes between healthy human individuals. The repertoire was sequenced with immunoSEQ multiplex PCR; TCRdb's copy has only in-frame clones and lacks some. This table has some 2 million clones, about 95% appearing once. Naive CD8 cells lacked CD45RO and underwent positive selection for CCR7, leaving out terminally differentiated effector memory CD45RA+ cells. The sequencing input was naive CD8+ T cells sorted from blood. The receptors derive from a man aged 18 to 29 in good health.

J is TRBJ2-5 and V is TRBV5-1, with 9 nucleotides matching TRBD1. Germline V gene sequence: CDR1 SGHRS, CDR2 YFSETQ. The V segment lost 8 bases and the J segment 5 bases; nucleotides outside the gene matches: 7. The CDR3 contains 13 residues. The CDR3 reads CASTGGLEETQYF. In nucleotides, the CDR3 is TGCGCCAGTACAGGGGGCTTAGAGGAGACCCAGTACTTC.

V gene TRBV11-2 combines with J gene TRBJ1-1, with unresolved D. Germline lookup yields CDR1 SGHAT and CDR2 FQNNGV. The V gene lost 10 bases and the J gene lost 3 bases, with 9 bases spanning the gap. The CDR3 length is 11 residues. The CDR3 nucleotides read TGTGCCACTCTCGGGGACACTGAAGCTTTCTTT. Its protein is CATLGDTEAFF.

This sequence joins TRBV30 and TRBJ2-3, with 8 bases fitting TRBD1. Germline-derived CDR1 and CDR2 are GTSNPN and SVGIG (reference sequence). V gave up 0 bases and J gave up 1 base; unmatched junction bases: 3. The CDR3 sequence is 15 residues long. In DNA, the CDR3 is TGTGCCTGGAGTGTACTGGGACAGGGCACAGATACGCAGTATTTT. This translates into CAWSVLGQGTDTQYF. Combining the CDR3 with reference TRBV30 and TRBJ2-3 gives the whole variable domain SQTIHQWPATLVQPVGSPLSLECTVEGTSNPNLYWYRQAAGRGLQLLFYSVGIGQISSEVPQNLSASRPQDRQFILSSKKLLLSDSGFYLCAWSVLGQGTDTQYFGPGTRLTVL.

The CDR3 region has the DNA TGCGCCAGCAGCCAAGATAAGGGCAACTACGAGCAGTACTTC. Its protein is CASSQDKGNYEQYF. The V gene is TRBV4-3, the J gene TRBJ2-7; D unclear. The CDR3 covers 14 residues. Germline CDR1 and CDR2: LGHNA and YSLEER. With 0 bases removed from V and 3 bases from J, the gap between germline ends came to 9 bases.

The chain uses TRBV21-1 and TRBJ2-7; the table's D call TRBD1 went unverified against the DNA. TRBV21-1 is recorded as a pseudogene. The CDR3 has 18 amino acids. The CDR3 loop reads CATLDTGDRAPHSYEQYF. Here the CDR3 DNA reads TGTGCCACCTTGGATACCGGTGACAGGGCTCCCCACTCCTACGAGCAGTACTTC.

The chain joins TRBV28 to TRBJ1-5; no clear D. The V end lost 3 bases, the J end lost 0 bases, and 9 bases lay between the germline ends. The CDR3 totals 15 residues. CDR1 MDHEN and CDR2 SYDVKM come from the germline V gene. The CDR3 reads CASSLRGDSNQPQHF. In nucleotides, the CDR3 is TGTGCCAGCAGTTTGCGCGGAGATAGCAATCAGCCCCAGCATTTT.

The count of this clone is one. This chain connects TRBV11-3 to TRBJ1-1; unclear D gene. V was trimmed by 5 bases and J by 8 bases, leaving 12 bases between them. Germline V gene sequence: CDR1 SGHNT, CDR2 YENEEA. CDR3 length: 12 residues. CDR3: CASSPGTDEAFF. The CDR3 bases are TGTGCCAGCAGCCCCGGAACAGACGAAGCTTTCTTT.

The chain links TRBV19 to TRBJ2-3, with D unclear. The CDR3 is 14 residues long. Germline CDR1 reads LNHDA; CDR2 reads SQIVND (reference sequence). The V and J ends lost 5 bases and 3 bases respectively, with 12 bases between them. CDR3 bases: TGTGCCAGTAGTCCCTCCCCTGGGACAGATACGCAGTATTTT. Translated, it gives CASSPSPGTDTQYF.

The rearrangement joins TRBV5-6 to TRBJ2-1; D remains unclear. Between the trimmed V and J ends, which lost 5 bases and 2 bases, there was a span of 11 bases. CDR3 length equals 14 residues. The V gene's germline CDR1 is SGHDT and CDR2 YYEEEE. The CDR3 DNA reads as TGTGCCAGCAGAACTCAGTGGACCTACAATGAGCAGTTCTTC. It specifies CASRTQWTYNEQFF. The entire variable domain, with the rest obtained from reference TRBV5-6 and TRBJ2-1, is as follows: DAGVTQSPTHLIKTRGQQVTLRCSPKSGHDTVSWYQQALGQGPQFIFQYYEEEERQRGNFPDRFSGHQFPNYSSELNVNALLLGDSALYLCASRTQWTYNEQFFGPGTRLTVL.

V is TRBV13 and J is TRBJ2-5; 9 bases align to TRBD2. The CDR3 runs to 15 residues. CDR1 and CDR2 (germline): PRHDT, FYEKMQ (reference sequence). V dropped 2 bases and J dropped 3; count of bases not matched to a gene: 4. The DNA of the CDR3 is TGTGCCAGCAGCTTAACGGGACTAGCAGAAGAGACCCAGTACTTC. Its translation: CASSLTGLAEETQYF.

The chain uses TRBV2 and TRBJ2-7, with 10 bases matching TRBD1. CDR1 and CDR2 (germline): SNHLY, FYNNEI. CDR3 length: 14 amino acids. Trimming at V came to 6 bases and at J to 5 bases, leaving 7 bases not matched to a gene. The CDR3 protein is CASRPGTGDHEQYF. The CDR3 nucleotides are TGTGCCAGCAGGCCCGGGACAGGGGACCACGAGCAGTACTTC.

This clone has just one count. J is TRBJ1-2 and V is TRBV2; the D gene is possibly TRBD1 (5 bases). The CDR3 sequence is 15 residues long. Germline CDR1 and CDR2: SNHLY and FYNNEI. The V gene lost 7 bases and the J gene lost 5 bases, with 20 bases spanning the gap. The CDR3 nucleotides read TGTGCCAGCATCTCAGCGGAGGGGAGAGGGTATGGCTACACCTTC. Its protein product is CASISAEGRGYGYTF. Full variable domain (outside the CDR3, taken from reference TRBV2 and TRBJ1-2): EPEVTQTPSHQVTQMGQEVILRCVPISNHLYFYWYRQILGQKVEFLVSFYNNEISEKSEIFDDQFSVERPDGSNFTLKIRSTKLEDSAMYFCASISAEGRGYGYTFGSGTRLTVV.

This chain links TRBV10-2 with TRBJ1-5, with TRBD1 identical over 7 bases. Germline assignment: CDR1 WSHSY and CDR2 SAAADI. V gave up 9 bases and J gave up 4 bases; unmatched junction bases: 3. The CDR3 is made up of 12 amino acids. CDR3 in DNA: TGCGCCAGTCGACAGGGTAATCAGCCCCAGCATTTT. Protein sequence: CASRQGNQPQHF.

This rearrangement joins TRBV9 to TRBJ2-7; 7 positions match TRBD2. The CDR3 is 14 residues long. J gave up 2 bases and V 0 bases, and 2 bases lay outside the gene matches. Germline CDR1 is SGDLS and CDR2 is YYNGEE. CDR3 DNA: TGTGCCAGCAGCGTAGATGGGACTACCTACGAGCAGTACTTC. Translating it yields CASSVDGTTYEQYF. Drawing the rest from reference TRBV9 and TRBJ2-7, the complete variable domain is DSGVTQTPKHLITATGQRVTLRCSPRSGDLSVYWYQQSLDQGLQFLIQYYNGEERAKGNILERFSAQQFPDLHSELNLSSLELGDSALYFCASSVDGTTYEQYFGPGTRLTVT.

This clone was observed once. V is TRBV14 and J is TRBJ2-3, with 8 bases matching TRBD2. J gave up 4 bases and V 3 bases, and 9 bases lay outside the gene matches. The CDR3 runs to 16 residues. Germline values: CDR1 SGHDN, CDR2 FVKESK. CDR3 protein: CASSHHSGMISDTQYF. The CDR3 DNA reads as TGTGCCAGCAGCCACCATAGCGGGATGATTTCAGATACGCAGTATTTT.

This clone was observed at least ten times. This chain connects TRBV2 to TRBJ2-1; no definite D call. CDR3 size: 15 residues. Germline V gene data show CDR1 as SNHLY and CDR2 as FYNNEI. V dropped 3 bases and J dropped 4 bases, with 13 bases sitting between them. CDR3 protein: CASSDTLGEYNEQFF. The CDR3 bases are TGTGCCAGCAGTGATACCCTGGGTGAATACAATGAGCAGTTCTTC. The full variable domain, completed using reference TRBV2 and TRBJ2-1, is EPEVTQTPSHQVTQMGQEVILRCVPISNHLYFYWYRQILGQKVEFLVSFYNNEISEKSEIFDDQFSVERPDGSNFTLKIRSTKLEDSAMYFCASSDTLGEYNEQFFGPGTRLTVL.

V gene TRBV5-1 combines with J gene TRBJ2-7; D perhaps matches TRBD2 (5 bases). CDR3 length: 14 residues. Per germline, CDR1 SGHRS and CDR2 YFSETQ. Trimming took 2 bases from V and 2 from J, leaving 11 bases between them. CDR3 DNA sequence: TGCGCCAGCAGCTTCGGACTCGAGCCCTACGAGCAGTACTTC. Amino acids: CASSFGLEPYEQYF.

As regards this clone: The same CDR3 is also encoded by other DNA sequences in this sample. The chain links TRBV30 to TRBJ1-5; unclear D gene. This CDR3 contains 14 residues. Trimming removed 5 bases from V and 0 bases from J, with 11 bases in between. In germline, CDR1 is GTSNPN, CDR2 SVGIG (reference sequence). The CDR3 DNA is TGTGCCTGGTCCTGGGAAAATAGCAATCAGCCCCAGCATTTT. Protein sequence: CAWSWENSNQPQHF.

This chain uses TRBV11-1 with TRBJ2-3; D unclear. Germline V gene data show CDR1 as SGHAT and CDR2 as FQDESV (reference sequence). Trimming took off 2 bases at V and 4 bases at J, with 13 bases between the two ends. This CDR3 has 15 residues. CDR3 amino acids: CASSLLRAAPDTQYF. For the CDR3, the DNA is TGTGCCAGCAGCTTATTAAGGGCGGCCCCAGATACGCAGTATTTT.

The chain employs TRBV4-1 and TRBJ2-7; no definite D call. The germline V and J ends were trimmed by 3 bases and 4 bases, with 16 bases remaining between them. The CDR3 is made up of 15 amino acids. CDR1 is MGHRA, CDR2 YSYEKL, per germline. This chain's CDR3 is CASSHVQTHSYEQYF. The CDR3 coding sequence is TGCGCCAGCAGCCATGTCCAAACCCATTCTTACGAGCAGTACTTC.

With regard to this clone: This CDR3 is also generated by other DNA sequences in the sample. The V gene is TRBV27, the J gene TRBJ2-7; 9 nucleotides match TRBD1. Germline CDR1 MNHEY, CDR2 SMNVEV (reference sequence). After removal of 3 bases from V and 4 bases from J, the junction contained 7 bases not matched to a gene. The CDR3 has 15 residues. The DNA for the CDR3 is TGTGCCAGCAGTTTCTCCAGGACAGGGGCGTACGAGCAGTACTTC. Translation: CASSFSRTGAYEQYF.

This clone appeared a single time. Additional DNA sequences in this sample encode the identical CDR3. V is TRBV7-8 and J is TRBJ1-2; D unclear. The CDR3 contains 13 residues. V was pared by 2 bases and J by 8 bases, with 12 bases between. CDR1 and CDR2 from the germline V gene are SGHVS and FQNEAQ. DNA of the CDR3: TGTGCCAGCAGCTTATTGGGAATTGGGGGCTACACCTTC. It specifies CASSLLGIGGYTF.

This chain uses TRBV5-8 with TRBJ2-7, with 8 bases aligning to TRBD1. The ends lost 3 bases at V and 5 bases at J; junction bases unmatched: 7. Germline V gives CDR1 SGHTS, CDR2 YDEGEE. The CDR3 spans 14 residues. CDR3 DNA sequence: TGTGCCAGCAGCTCCATCAGGGGGCAGAACGAGCAGTACTTC. Translating gives CASSSIRGQNEQYF.

V gene TRBV13 combines with J gene TRBJ2-1; 7 bases are shared with TRBD1. J lost 4 bases, V lost 7 bases, and 4 bases had no gene match. Germline V gene data show CDR1 as PRHDT and CDR2 as FYEKMQ (reference sequence). The CDR3 runs 13 residues. In nucleotides, the CDR3 is TGTGCCAGCACCCCGACAGGGTACAATGAGCAGTTCTTC. Translating it yields CASTPTGYNEQFF. Drawing the rest from reference TRBV13 and TRBJ2-1, the complete variable domain is AAGVIQSPRHLIKEKRETATLKCYPIPRHDTVYWYQQGPGQDPQFLISFYEKMQSDKGSIPDRFSAQQFSDYHSELNMSSLELGDSALYFCASTPTGYNEQFFGPGTRLTVL.

The CDR3 loop is CASSLTGTLSYEQYF. CDR3 in DNA: TGTGCCAGCAGTTTAACCGGGACCCTATCCTACGAGCAGTACTTC. The rearrangement uses TRBV27 and TRBJ2-7; perhaps D is TRBD1 or TRBD2 (5 bases each). Germline loops: CDR1 MNHEY, CDR2 SMNVEV (reference sequence). The CDR3 runs 15 residues. V lost 2 bases and J 1 base, leaving 12 bases between the germline ends.

The chain has TRBV11-2 and TRBJ2-7; possible D gene TRBD2, 5 bases. Germline V CDR1 and CDR2: SGHAT, FQNNGV. The CDR3 totals 14 residues. V lost 4 bases, J lost 2 bases, and 12 bases lay in between. The CDR3 sequence is CASSYYGRAYEQYF. The CDR3 DNA sequence: TGTGCCAGCAGCTACTATGGGAGAGCCTACGAGCAGTACTTC.